The rows below give T cell receptor beta chains drawn from one sample of a study of blood T cells in healthy people across ages. TCRdb re-called the 5' RACE reads through MiXCR, storing one row per CDR3 protein. The profile shows over 700,000 distinct CDR3 sequences, about 53% of them singletons. The specimen sequenced was blood. The receptors derive from a man of 80 years or more in good health. Each CDR3 is given with its conserved first and last residue. The D gene is left open where the match is weak. Size tells how often a clone was seen (once, few, many) or the class of an expanded clone, and some rows leave it out.

v_gene,j_gene,d_gene,abundance,CDR3nt,CDR3aa
TRBV20-1,TRBJ2-5,.,.,TGCAGTGTACCGCCGAGGGGCGAGGGCAATGAGCAGTACTTC,CSVPPRGEGNEQYF
TRBV3-1,TRBJ2-5,.,few,TGTGCCAGCAGCCACGGGGCGGGCGGGGAGACCCAGTACTTC,CASSHGAGGETQYF
TRBV28,TRBJ2-3,.,.,TGTGCCAGCACCTTAGCGGCCCCGAGGGCAGATACGCAGTATTTT,CASTLAAPRADTQYF
TRBV29-1,TRBJ1-1,.,.,TGCAGCGTTGCCGGGGGTGGGAAAACTGAAGCTTTCTTT,CSVAGGGKTEAFF
TRBV28,TRBJ2-3,.,once,TGTGCCAGCAGTTACCTCGACAGTTCAGATACGCAGTATTTT,CASSYLDSSDTQYF
TRBV6-2/TRBV6-3,TRBJ2-7,.,.,TGTGCCAGCATTCAGGGTTCCTGGGGCGAGCAGTACTTC,CASIQGSWGEQYF
TRBV29-1,TRBJ1-1,.,once,TGCAGCGTTGCGGACCTTCTGATAATGAACACTGAAGCTTTCTTT,CSVADLLIMNTEAFF
TRBV6-5,TRBJ2-3,.,.,TGTGCCAGCCGGAGGACTCCTAGCACAGATACACAGTATTTT,CASRRTPSTDTQYF
TRBV28,TRBJ2-3,TRBD2,.,TGTGCCAGCAGTTTCCTTAGACTAGCGGGAGCAGTAGATACGCAGTATTTT,CASSFLRLAGAVDTQYF
TRBV2,TRBJ2-7,.,.,TGTGCCAGCAACCGGGACACTGGGGAGCAGTACTTC,CASNRDTGEQYF
TRBV11-2,TRBJ2-7,TRBD2,.,TGTGCCAGCAGTCCTCGCGCGCTAGCGGCCACCCGGACGGCCTACGAGCAGTACTTC,CASSPRALAATRTAYEQYF
TRBV9,TRBJ2-5,.,.,TGTGCCAGCAGCGTGGACCAAGAGACCCAGTACTTC,CASSVDQETQYF
TRBV4-1,TRBJ2-7,.,.,TGTGCCAGCAGCCCTAAAAGGGGGGAGCCGCGCCCATACCACGAGCAGTACTTC,CASSPKRGEPRPYHEQYF
TRBV20-1,TRBJ1-2,.,few,TGCAGTGCTAGAGATCTCAGGGAGGGGGTTAACTATGGCTACACCTTC,CSARDLREGVNYGYTF
TRBV12-3/TRBV12-4,TRBJ2-3,.,.,TGTGCCAGCAGTTTGGTGCGGCCGGGGCACAGATACGCGTATTTT,CASSLVRPGHRYAYF
TRBV5-1,TRBJ1-2,.,few,TGCGCCAGCAGCTTGAACCAGGGCTATGGCTACACCTTC,CASSLNQGYGYTF
TRBV3-1,TRBJ2-5,.,few,TGTGCCAGCAGCCAATCGAGTGGGCTAGCCGAAGAGACCCAGTACTTC,CASSQSSGLAEETQYF
TRBV7-9,TRBJ2-3,TRBD2,.,TGTGCCAGCAGTGATAGCGGGACCCCAGATACGCAGTATTTT,CASSDSGTPDTQYF
TRBV6-5,TRBJ1-4,.,.,TGTGCCAGCAGTAAAGGACCAACTAATGAAAAACTGTTTTTT,CASSKGPTNEKLFF
TRBV18,TRBJ2-7,.,.,TGTGCCAGCTCACGTCCCAGCTCCTACGAGCAGTACTTC,CASSRPSSYEQYF
TRBV20-1,TRBJ1-2,.,few,TGCAGTGCTCCTGGGGCGATTGGCTACACCTTC,CSAPGAIGYTF
TRBV2,TRBJ2-7,.,few,TGTGCCAGCAGTGAGCGGGGCTGGAGGCCCTACGAGCAGTACTTC,CASSERGWRPYEQYF
TRBV2,TRBJ2-1,TRBD2,.,TGTGCCAGCAGTGACATAGCGGGAGGTTTGAATGAGCAGTTCTTC,CASSDIAGGLNEQFF
TRBV11-3,TRBJ2-5,.,once,TGTGCCAGCAGCGGTACCGGCCAGCATCTCCAAGAGACCCAGTACTTC,CASSGTGQHLQETQYF
TRBV2,TRBJ1-2,.,few,TGTGCCAGCAGTTCCACCCCTCTGGGCAGCTATGGCTACACCTTC,CASSSTPLGSYGYTF
TRBV10-2,TRBJ1-1,.,.,TGCGCCAGCAGTGTAACAGGCCACACTGAAGCTTTCTTT,CASSVTGHTEAFF
TRBV7-2,TRBJ1-2,.,.,TGTGCCAGCAGTCTGTACAACTATGGCTACACCTTC,CASSLYNYGYTF
TRBV7-9,TRBJ1-1,.,.,TGTGCCAGCAGCTTAGCGCTAAAACAGCATGAAGCTTTCTTT,CASSLALKQHEAFF
TRBV7-9,TRBJ2-1,TRBD2,once,TGTGCCAGCAGCTTACCTCCTAGCGGGGACTACAATGAGCAGTTCTTC,CASSLPPSGDYNEQFF
TRBV12-5,TRBJ1-1,.,.,TGTGCTAGTGCCTTAGAAGAGAACACTGAAGCTTTCTTT,CASALEENTEAFF
TRBV12-3/TRBV12-4,TRBJ2-5,.,.,TGTGCCAGCAGGGGGCCGTTTCAAGAGACCCAGTACTTC,CASRGPFQETQYF
TRBV28,TRBJ2-5,.,.,TGTGCCAGCAGTTTGGCAGGGAGAAAGCAGTACTTC,CASSLAGRKQYF
TRBV11-2,TRBJ2-1,.,.,TGTGCCAGCAGCGTAATCACAGGGACTACACGGAATGAGCAGTTCTTC,CASSVITGTTRNEQFF
TRBV5-5,TRBJ1-1,.,.,TGTGCCAGCAGCTCACACGGAACCGGGCTGAACACTGAAGCTTTCTTT,CASSSHGTGLNTEAFF
TRBV7-2,TRBJ2-5,.,.,TGTGCCAGCAGCTCACAGGGCACGGGGGAGCAGTACTTC,CASSSQGTGEQYF
TRBV6-4,TRBJ2-7,TRBD1,.,TGTGCCAGCAGCACCCAAGGGACAGTCTCCTACGAGCAGTACTTC,CASSTQGTVSYEQYF